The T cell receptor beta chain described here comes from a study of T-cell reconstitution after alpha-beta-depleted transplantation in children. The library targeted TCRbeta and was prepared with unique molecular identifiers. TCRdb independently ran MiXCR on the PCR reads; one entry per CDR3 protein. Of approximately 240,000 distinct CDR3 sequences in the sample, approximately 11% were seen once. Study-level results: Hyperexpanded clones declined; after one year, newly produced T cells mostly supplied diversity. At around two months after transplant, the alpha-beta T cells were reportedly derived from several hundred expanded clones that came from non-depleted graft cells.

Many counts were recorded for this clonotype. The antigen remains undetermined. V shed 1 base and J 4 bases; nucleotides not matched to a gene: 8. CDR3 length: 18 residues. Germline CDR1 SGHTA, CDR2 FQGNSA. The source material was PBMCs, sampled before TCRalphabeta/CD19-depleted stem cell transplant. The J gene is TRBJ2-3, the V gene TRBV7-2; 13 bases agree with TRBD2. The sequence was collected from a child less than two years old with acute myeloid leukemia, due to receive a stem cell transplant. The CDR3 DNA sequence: TGTGCCAGCAGCTTAGTTTCGGTACTAGCGGGAGGGGCAGATACGCAGTATTTT. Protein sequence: CASSLVSVLAGGADTQYF.